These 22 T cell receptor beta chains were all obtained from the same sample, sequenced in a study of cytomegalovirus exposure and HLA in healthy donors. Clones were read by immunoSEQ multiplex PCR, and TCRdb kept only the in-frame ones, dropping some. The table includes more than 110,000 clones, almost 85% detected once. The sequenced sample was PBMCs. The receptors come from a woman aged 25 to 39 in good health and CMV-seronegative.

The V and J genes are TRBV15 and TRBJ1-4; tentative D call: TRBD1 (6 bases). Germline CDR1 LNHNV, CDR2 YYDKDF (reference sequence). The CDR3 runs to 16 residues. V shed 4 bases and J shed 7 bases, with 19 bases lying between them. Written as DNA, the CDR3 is TGTGCCACCAGCAAGGGACACTCCCGATCAGGTGAAAAACTGTTTTTT. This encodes CATSKGHSRSGEKLFF. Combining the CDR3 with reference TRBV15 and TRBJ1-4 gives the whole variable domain DAMVIQNPRYQVTQFGKPVTLSCSQTLNHNVMYWYQQKSSQAPKLLFHYYDKDFNNEADTPDNFQSRRPNTSFCFLDIRSPGLGDTAMYLCATSKGHSRSGEKLFFGSGTQLSVL.

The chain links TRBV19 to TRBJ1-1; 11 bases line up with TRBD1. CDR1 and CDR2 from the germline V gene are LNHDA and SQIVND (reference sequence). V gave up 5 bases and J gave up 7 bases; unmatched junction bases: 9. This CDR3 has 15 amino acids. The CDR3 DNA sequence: TGTGCCAGTAGTCCTACGGACAGGGGGCCGTTTGAAGCTTTCTTT. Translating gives CASSPTDRGPFEAFF.

CDR3 sequence: CASSKGTGFTDTEAFF. In DNA form, the CDR3 reads TGCGCCAGCAGCAAAGGGACAGGGTTTACAGACACTGAAGCTTTCTTT. The chain links TRBV10-1 to TRBJ1-1; TRBD1 matches at 9 bases. After removal of 6 bases from V and 3 bases from J, the junction contained 11 bases not matched to a gene. Germline V gives CDR1 WNHNN, CDR2 SYGVQD (reference sequence). The CDR3 is 16 amino acids.

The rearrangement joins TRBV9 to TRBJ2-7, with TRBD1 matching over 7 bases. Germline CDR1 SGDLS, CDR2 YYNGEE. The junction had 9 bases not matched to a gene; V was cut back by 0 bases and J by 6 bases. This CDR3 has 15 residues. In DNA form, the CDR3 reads TGTGCCAGCAGCGTAGGGGGACAGCCTCAAGCCGAGCAGTACTTC. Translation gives CASSVGGQPQAEQYF. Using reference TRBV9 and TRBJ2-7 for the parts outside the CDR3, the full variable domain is DSGVTQTPKHLITATGQRVTLRCSPRSGDLSVYWYQQSLDQGLQFLIQYYNGEERAKGNILERFSAQQFPDLHSELNLSSLELGDSALYFCASSVGGQPQAEQYFGPGTRLTVT.

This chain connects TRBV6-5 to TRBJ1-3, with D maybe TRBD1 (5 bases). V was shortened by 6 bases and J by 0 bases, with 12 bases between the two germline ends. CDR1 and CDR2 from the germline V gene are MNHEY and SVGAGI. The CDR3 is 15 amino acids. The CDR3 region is CASRPDSHSGNTIYF. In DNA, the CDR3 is TGTGCCAGCAGGCCCGACAGTCACTCTGGAAACACCATATATTTT.

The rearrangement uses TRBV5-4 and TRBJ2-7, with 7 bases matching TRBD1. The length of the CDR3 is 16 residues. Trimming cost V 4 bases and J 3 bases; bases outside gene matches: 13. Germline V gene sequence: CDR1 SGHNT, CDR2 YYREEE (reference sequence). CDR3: CASSLGSVRDSYEQYF. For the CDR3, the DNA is TGTGCCAGCAGCCTAGGTTCGGTTCGGGACAGCTACGAGCAGTACTTC.

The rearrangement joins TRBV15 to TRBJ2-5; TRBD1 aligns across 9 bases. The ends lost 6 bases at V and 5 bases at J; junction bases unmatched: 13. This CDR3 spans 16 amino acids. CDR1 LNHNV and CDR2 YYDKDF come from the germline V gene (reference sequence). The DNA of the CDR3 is TGTGCCACCAGTTTTTTCGGGACAGGGCGTCGGGAGACCCAGTACTTC. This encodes CATSFFGTGRRETQYF.

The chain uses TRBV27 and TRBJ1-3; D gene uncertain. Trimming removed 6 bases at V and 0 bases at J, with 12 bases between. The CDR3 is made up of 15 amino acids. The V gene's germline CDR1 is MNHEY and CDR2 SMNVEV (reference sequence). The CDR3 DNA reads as TGTGCCAGCAGCCTAGACCGATCCTCTGGAAACACCATATATTTT. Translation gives CASSLDRSSGNTIYF.

CDR3 loop: CASSFPQGTPNYNEQFF. The CDR3 region has the DNA TGTGCCAGCAGCTTTCCACAGGGGACGCCGAACTACAATGAGCAGTTCTTC. V gene TRBV11-2 combines with J gene TRBJ2-1; 7 bases map to TRBD1. CDR1 SGHAT and CDR2 FQNNGV come from the germline V gene. J lost 3 bases, V lost 3 bases, and 11 bases had no gene match. This CDR3 is 17 amino acids long.

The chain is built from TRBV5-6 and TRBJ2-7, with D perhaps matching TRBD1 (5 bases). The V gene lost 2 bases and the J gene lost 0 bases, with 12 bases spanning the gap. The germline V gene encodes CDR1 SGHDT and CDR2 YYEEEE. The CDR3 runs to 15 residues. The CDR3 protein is CASSLPRGLSYEQYF. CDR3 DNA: TGTGCCAGCAGCTTACCTAGGGGTCTCTCCTACGAGCAGTACTTC.

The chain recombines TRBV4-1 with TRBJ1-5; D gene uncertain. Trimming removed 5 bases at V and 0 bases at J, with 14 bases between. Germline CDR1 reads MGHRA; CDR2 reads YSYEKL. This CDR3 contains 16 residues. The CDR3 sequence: CASSTRWETSNQPQHF. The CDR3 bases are TGCGCCAGCAGCACACGATGGGAGACTAGCAATCAGCCCCAGCATTTT.

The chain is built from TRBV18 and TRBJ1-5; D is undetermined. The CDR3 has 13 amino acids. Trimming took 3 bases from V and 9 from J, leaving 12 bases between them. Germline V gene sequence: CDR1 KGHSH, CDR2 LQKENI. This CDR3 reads CASSPPGEGPQHF. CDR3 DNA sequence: TGTGCCAGCTCACCCCCGGGAGAAGGGCCCCAGCATTTT.

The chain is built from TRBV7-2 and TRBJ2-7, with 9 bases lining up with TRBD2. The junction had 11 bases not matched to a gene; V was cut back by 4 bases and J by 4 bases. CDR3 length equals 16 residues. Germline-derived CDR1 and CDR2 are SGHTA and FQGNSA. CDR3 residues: CASSWDGGGAGYEQYF. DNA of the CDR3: TGTGCCAGCAGCTGGGATGGCGGGGGGGCGGGATACGAGCAGTACTTC.

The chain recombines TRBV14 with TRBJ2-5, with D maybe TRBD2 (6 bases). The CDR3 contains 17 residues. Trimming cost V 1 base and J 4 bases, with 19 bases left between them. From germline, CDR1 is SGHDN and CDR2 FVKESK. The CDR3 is CASSQVRTAGRGETQYF. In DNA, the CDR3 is TGTGCCAGCAGCCAAGTACGAACGGCGGGGCGGGGAGAGACCCAGTACTTC.

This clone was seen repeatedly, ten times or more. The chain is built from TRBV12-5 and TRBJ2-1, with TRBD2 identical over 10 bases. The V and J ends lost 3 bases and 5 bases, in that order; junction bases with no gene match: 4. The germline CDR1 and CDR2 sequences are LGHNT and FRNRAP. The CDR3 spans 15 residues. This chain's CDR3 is CASGLTSGVNNEQFF. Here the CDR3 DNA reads TGTGCTAGTGGTTTAACTAGCGGGGTAAACAATGAGCAGTTCTTC.

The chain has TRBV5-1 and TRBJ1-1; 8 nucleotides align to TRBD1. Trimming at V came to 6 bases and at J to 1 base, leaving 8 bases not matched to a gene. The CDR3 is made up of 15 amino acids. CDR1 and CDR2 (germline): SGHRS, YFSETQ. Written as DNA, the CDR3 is TGCGCCAGCACCGCCAAAGGGACAGGGAACACTGAAGCTTTCTTT. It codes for CASTAKGTGNTEAFF.

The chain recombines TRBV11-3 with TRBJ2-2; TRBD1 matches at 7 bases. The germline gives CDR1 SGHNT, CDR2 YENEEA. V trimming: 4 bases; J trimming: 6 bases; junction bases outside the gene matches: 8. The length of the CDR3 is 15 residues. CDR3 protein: CASSSTYRGPGELFF. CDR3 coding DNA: TGTGCCAGCAGCTCGACGTACAGGGGACCCGGGGAGCTGTTTTTT. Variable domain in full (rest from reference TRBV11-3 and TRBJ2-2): EAGVVQSPRYKIIEKKQPVAFWCNPISGHNTLYWYLQNLGQGPELLIRYENEEAVDDSQLPKDRFSAERLKGVDSTLKIQPAELGDSAVYLCASSSTYRGPGELFFGEGSRLTVL.

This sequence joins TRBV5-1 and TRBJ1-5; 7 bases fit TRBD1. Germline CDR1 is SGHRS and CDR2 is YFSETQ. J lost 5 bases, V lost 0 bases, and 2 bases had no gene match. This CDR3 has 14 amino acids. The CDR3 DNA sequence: TGCGCCAGCAGCTTGGGACAGGGACATCAGCCCCAGCATTTT. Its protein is CASSLGQGHQPQHF.

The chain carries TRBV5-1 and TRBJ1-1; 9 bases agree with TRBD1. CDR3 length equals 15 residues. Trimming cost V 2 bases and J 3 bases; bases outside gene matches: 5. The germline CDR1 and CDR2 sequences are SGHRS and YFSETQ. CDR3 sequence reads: CASSLQGARHTEAFF. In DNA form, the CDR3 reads TGCGCCAGCAGCTTACAGGGGGCGCGTCACACTGAAGCTTTCTTT.

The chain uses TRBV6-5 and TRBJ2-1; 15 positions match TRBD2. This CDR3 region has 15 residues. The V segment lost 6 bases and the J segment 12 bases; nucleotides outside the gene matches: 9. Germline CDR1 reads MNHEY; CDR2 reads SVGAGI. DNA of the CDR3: TGTGCCAGCAGAGACCAACTGGGACTAGCGGGGGGGCAGTTCTTC. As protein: CASRDQLGLAGGQFF.

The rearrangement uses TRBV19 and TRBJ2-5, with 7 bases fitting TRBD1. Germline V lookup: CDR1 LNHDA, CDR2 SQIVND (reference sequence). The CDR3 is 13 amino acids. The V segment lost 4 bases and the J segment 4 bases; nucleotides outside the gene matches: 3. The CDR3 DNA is TGTGCCAGTAGTACGAGGGGGCCAGAGACCCAGTACTTC. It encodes CASSTRGPETQYF. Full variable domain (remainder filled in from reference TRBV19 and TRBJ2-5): DGGITQSPKYLFRKEGQNVTLSCEQNLNHDAMYWYRQDPGQGLRLIYYSQIVNDFQKGDIAEGYSVSREKKESFPLTVTSAQKNPTAFYLCASSTRGPETQYFGPGTRLLVL.

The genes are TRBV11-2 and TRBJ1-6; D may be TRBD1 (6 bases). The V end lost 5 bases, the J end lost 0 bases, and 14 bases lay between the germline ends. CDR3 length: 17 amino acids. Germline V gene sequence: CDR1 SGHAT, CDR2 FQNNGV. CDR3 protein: CASSAAGDPSYNSPLHF. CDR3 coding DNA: TGTGCCAGCAGCGCGGCAGGGGACCCCTCCTATAATTCACCCCTCCACTTT.